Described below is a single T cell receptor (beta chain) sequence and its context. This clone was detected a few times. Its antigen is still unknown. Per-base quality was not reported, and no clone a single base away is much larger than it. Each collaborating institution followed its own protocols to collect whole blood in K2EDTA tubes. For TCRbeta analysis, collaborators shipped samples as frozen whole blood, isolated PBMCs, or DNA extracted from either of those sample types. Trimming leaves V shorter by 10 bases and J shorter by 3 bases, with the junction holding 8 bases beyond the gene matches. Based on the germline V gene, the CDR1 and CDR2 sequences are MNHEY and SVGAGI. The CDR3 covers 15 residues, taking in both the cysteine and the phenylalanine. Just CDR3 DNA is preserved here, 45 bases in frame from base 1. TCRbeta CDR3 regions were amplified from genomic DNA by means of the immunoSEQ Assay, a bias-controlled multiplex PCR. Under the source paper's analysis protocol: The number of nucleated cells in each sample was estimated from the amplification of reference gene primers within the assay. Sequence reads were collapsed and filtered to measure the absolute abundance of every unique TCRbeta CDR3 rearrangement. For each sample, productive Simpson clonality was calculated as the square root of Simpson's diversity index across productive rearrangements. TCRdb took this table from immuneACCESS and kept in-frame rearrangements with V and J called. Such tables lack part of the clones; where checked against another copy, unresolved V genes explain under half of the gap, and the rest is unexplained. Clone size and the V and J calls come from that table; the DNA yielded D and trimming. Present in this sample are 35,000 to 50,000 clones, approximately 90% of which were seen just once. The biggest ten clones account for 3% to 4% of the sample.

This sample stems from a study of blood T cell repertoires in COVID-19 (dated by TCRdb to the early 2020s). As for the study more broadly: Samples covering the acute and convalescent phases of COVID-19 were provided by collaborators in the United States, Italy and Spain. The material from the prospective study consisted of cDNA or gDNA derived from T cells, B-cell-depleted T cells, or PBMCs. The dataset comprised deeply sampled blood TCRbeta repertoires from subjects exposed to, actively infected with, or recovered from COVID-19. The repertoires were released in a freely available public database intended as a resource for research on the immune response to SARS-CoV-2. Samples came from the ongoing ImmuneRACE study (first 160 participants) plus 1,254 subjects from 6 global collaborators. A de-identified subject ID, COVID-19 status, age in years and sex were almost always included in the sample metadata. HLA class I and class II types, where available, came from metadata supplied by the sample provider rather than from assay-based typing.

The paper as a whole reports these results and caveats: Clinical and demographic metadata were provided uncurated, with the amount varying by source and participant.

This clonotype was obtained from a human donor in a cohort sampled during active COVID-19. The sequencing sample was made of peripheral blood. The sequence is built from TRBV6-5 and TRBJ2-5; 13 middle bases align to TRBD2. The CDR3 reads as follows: CATDSTSGGEETQYF. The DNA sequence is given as TGTGCCACTGACAGTACTAGCGGGGGGGAAGAGACCCAGTACTTC.